This T cell receptor beta chain came from a study of cytomegalovirus exposure and HLA in healthy donors. Findings and limits, study-wide: Among immune exposure information, only CMV serostatus was available.

CDR1 and CDR2 from the germline V gene are MNHEY and SMNVEV (reference sequence). This CDR3 region has 14 residues. Trimming took 3 bases from V and 11 from J, leaving 16 bases between them. With respect to this clone: The antigen is not known.

60 Vbeta and 13 Jbeta primers were used in PCR. Repertoires were generated with immunoSEQ multiplex PCR, while TCRdb's copy carries only in-frame clones and drops some. In the table there are some 130,000 clones, roughly 82% of which are singletons. V is TRBV27 and J is TRBJ1-4; D is unresolved. The sample comprised PBMCs. This sequence was found in a male donor in good health and CMV-seropositive. This chain's CDR3 is CASSFSASSVKLFF. The CDR3 bases are TGTGCCAGCAGTTTCTCAGCGAGCTCCGTGAAACTGTTTTTT.